The rows below give T cell receptor beta chains drawn from one sample of a study of blood T cells in healthy people across ages. TCRdb independently ran MiXCR on the 5' RACE reads; one entry per CDR3 protein. The sample consists of 1.5 million to 2 million distinct CDR3 sequences, 30% to 40% of them appearing once. Sequencing used blood. The receptors derive from a human donor in good health. Each CDR3 is given with its conserved first and last residue. The D gene is left open where the match is weak. Only part of the rows carry a size: once, few, many, or a class if the clone is expanded.

d_call clone_size cdr3_length j_call v_call cdr3_aa cdr3_nt
. few 14 TRBJ1-2 TRBV4-3 CASSQGPGAWGYTF TGCGCCAGCAGCCAAGGACCGGGGGCGTGGGGCTACACCTTC
. . 14 TRBJ2-3 TRBV12-3/TRBV12-4 CASSPRAAFDTQYF TGTGCCAGCAGTCCGAGAGCTGCTTTCGATACGCAGTATTTT
. . 13 TRBJ2-1 TRBV29-1 CSVEPGYYNEQFF TGCAGCGTCGAACCGGGGTACTACAATGAGCAGTTCTTC
TRBD2 . 14 TRBJ2-7 TRBV9 CASSAVAGGYEQYF TGTGCCAGCAGCGCTGTAGCGGGGGGATACGAGCAGTACTTC
. . 12 TRBJ2-3 TRBV20-1 CGGGDRGDTQYF TGCGGCGGAGGGGACCGAGGAGATACGCAGTATTTT
TRBD2 few 16 TRBJ2-1 TRBV12-3/TRBV12-4 CASSGGSSGGGNEQFF TGTGCCAGCAGTGGCGGATCTAGCGGGGGTGGCAATGAGCAGTTCTTC
. . 15 TRBJ1-1 TRBV9 CASSELSTMNTEAFF TGTGCCAGCAGCGAACTTTCGACTATGAACACTGAAGCTTTCTTT
. . 10 TRBJ1-1 TRBV29-1 CSVFDVRAFF TGCAGCGTCTTCGACGTTAGGGCTTTCTTT
. few 15 TRBJ1-2 TRBV7-9 CASSLGTDTNYGYTF TGTGCCAGCAGCTTAGGGACAGATACTAACTATGGCTACACCTTC
. many 14 TRBJ2-3 TRBV4-3 CASSEGGGTDTQYF TGCGCCAGCAGCGAAGGGGGGGGCACAGATACGCAGTATTTT
TRBD2 few 15 TRBJ2-5 TRBV28 CASSLGTSGLYDQYF TGTGCCAGCAGCCTCGGGACTAGCGGGCTATATGACCAGTACTTC
. many 12 TRBJ1-1 TRBV7-6 CASSLLRTEAFF TGTGCCAGCAGCTTATTGCGCACTGAAGCTTTCTTT
TRBD1 . 14 TRBJ1-5 TRBV7-2 CASSTGTGNQPQHF TGTGCCAGCAGCACGGGGACAGGGAATCAGCCCCAGCATTTT
. once 13 TRBJ2-1 TRBV11-3 CASSLGSGGEQFF TGTGCCAGCAGCTTGGGGAGCGGCGGTGAGCAGTTCTTC
TRBD1 many 14 TRBJ2-7 TRBV3-1 CASSQGYRGGEQYF TGTGCCAGCAGCCAAGGCTACAGGGGTGGCGAGCAGTACTTC
TRBD2 . 16 TRBJ2-7 TRBV20-1 CSARDSAGGGHYEQYF TGCAGTGCTAGAGATTCCGCCGGCGGGGGGCACTACGAGCAGTACTTC
TRBD1 . 15 TRBJ2-6 TRBV7-9 CAIAQGLSGANVLTF TGTGCCATCGCACAGGGGCTCTCTGGGGCCAACGTCCTGACTTTC
TRBD1 few 17 TRBJ1-2 TRBV12-3/TRBV12-4 CASSIGDSWAQRYGYTF TGTGCCAGCAGTATTGGGGACAGCTGGGCTCAGCGGTATGGCTACACCTTC
TRBD2 . 14 TRBJ2-7 TRBV6-2/TRBV6-3 CASSISGGVYEQYF TGTGCCAGCAGTATCAGCGGGGGGGTTTACGAGCAGTACTTC
. few 17 TRBJ1-5 TRBV4-1 CASSRLGTTIGSQPQHF TGCGCCAGCTCCCGGTTGGGGACCACAATAGGATCTCAGCCCCAGCATTTT
TRBD2 . 16 TRBJ2-3 TRBV3-1 CASSQGSGSAADTQYF TGTGCCAGCAGCCAGGGTAGCGGGTCTGCCGCAGATACGCAGTATTTT
TRBD1 . 15 TRBJ2-1 TRBV9 CASSERGGYYNEQFF TGTGCCAGCAGTGAAAGAGGGGGCTACTACAATGAGCAGTTCTTC
. . 13 TRBJ2-7 TRBV6-1 CASRNSGDYEQYF TGTGCCAGCAGAAACAGCGGAGACTACGAGCAGTACTTC
TRBD1 few 14 TRBJ2-7 TRBV5-1 CASSLQGALDEQYF TGCGCCAGCAGCTTACAGGGGGCGCTAGACGAGCAGTACTTC
. . 16 TRBJ2-1 TRBV20-1 CSALTPQWGRHNEQFF TGCAGTGCCCTTACGCCTCAGTGGGGAAGGCACAATGAGCAGTTCTTC
TRBD1 few 14 TRBJ2-7 TRBV2 CASSPGTGDAEQYF TGTGCCAGCAGTCCCGGGACAGGGGACGCCGAGCAGTACTTC
TRBD1 many 14 TRBJ1-2 TRBV7-2 CASSHNRGNYGYTF TGTGCCAGCAGCCATAACAGGGGGAACTATGGCTACACCTTC
. few 13 TRBJ2-7 TRBV5-5 CASTGTSIHEQYF TGTGCCAGCACAGGCACTAGCATCCACGAGCAGTACTTC
. few 16 TRBJ2-6 TRBV4-1 CASSQVQGLGANVLTF TGCGCCAGCAGCCAAGTTCAAGGACTTGGGGCCAACGTCCTGACTTTC
. few 14 TRBJ2-2 TRBV2 CASTAQGGTGELFF TGTGCCAGCACGGCACAGGGTGGCACCGGGGAGCTGTTTTTT
. few 15 TRBJ2-7 TRBV4-1 CASSPTGAPTYEQYF TGCGCCAGCAGCCCGACCGGGGCACCTACCTACGAGCAGTACTTC
. . 15 TRBJ2-3 TRBV7-9 CASSLVRAPTDTQYF TGTGCCAGCAGCTTAGTCCGTGCACCCACAGATACGCAGTATTTT
TRBD1 . 13 TRBJ2-5 TRBV7-2 CASLRDSYNEQYF TGTGCCAGCCTCCGGGACAGCTACAATGAGCAGTACTTC
. few 14 TRBJ2-7 TRBV5-1 CASSLMGTRTEQYF TGCGCCAGCAGCTTGATGGGGACACGCACCGAGCAGTACTTC
. . 14 TRBJ2-1 TRBV4-3 CASSQDIRGPGKFF TGCGCCAGCAGCCAAGATATCAGAGGCCCGGGGAAGTTCTTC
. few 14 TRBJ2-2 TRBV12-3/TRBV12-4 CASSPGGNTGELFF TGCGCCAGCAGCCCCGGGGGGAACACCGGGGAGCTGTTTTTT
. . 14 TRBJ2-3 TRBV5-1 CASSLDPFTDTQYF TGCGCCAGCAGCTTGGATCCCTTCACAGATACGCAGTATTTT
. few 16 TRBJ2-1 TRBV5-1 CASSFEVVNRNNEQFF TGCGCCAGCAGCTTCGAGGTCGTAAACAGGAACAATGAGCAGTTCTTC
. few 17 TRBJ1-2 TRBV14 CASSQLFSTGHLYGYTF TGTGCCAGCAGCCAACTATTTTCTACAGGGCACCTCTATGGCTACACCTTC
. . 14 TRBJ2-7 TRBV21-1 CASSKPALNYEQYF TGTGCCAGCAGCAAACCAGCCTTAAACTACGAGCAGTACTTC
. many 14 TRBJ2-1 TRBV11-1 CASRERGSYNEQFF TGTGCCAGCAGGGAACGGGGTTCCTACAATGAGCAGTTCTTC
TRBD2 . 19 TRBJ2-1 TRBV6-2/TRBV6-3 CASSYSLLAGGLSYNEQFF TGTGCCAGCAGTTATTCGCTACTAGCGGGGGGACTATCCTACAATGAGCAGTTCTTC
. few 14 TRBJ2-3 TRBV29-1 CSVVGQGMGDTQYF TGCAGCGTTGTAGGGCAGGGGATGGGAGATACGCAGTATTTT
. few 15 TRBJ1-2 TRBV29-1 CSVAAGTGVNYGYTF TGCAGCGTTGCGGCAGGGACCGGAGTAAACTATGGCTACACCTTC
. few 15 TRBJ2-3 TRBV9 CASSRGQRPTDTQYF TGTGCCAGCTCCCGAGGTCAGCGGCCCACAGATACGCAGTATTTT
TRBD1 . 15 TRBJ1-5 TRBV12-3/TRBV12-4 CASSLADRVGQPQHF TGTGCCAGCAGTTTAGCGGACAGGGTCGGGCAGCCCCAGCATTTT
. few 14 TRBJ1-1 TRBV29-1 CSVWALGRGTEAFF TGCAGCGTCTGGGCGCTGGGACGGGGGACTGAAGCTTTCTTT
. . 13 TRBJ2-2 TRBV5-5 CASTLGVTGELFF TGTGCCAGCACTCTTGGGGTCACCGGGGAGCTGTTTTTT
TRBD2 . 14 TRBJ2-3 TRBV9 CASSVTSGGDAQYF TGTGCCAGCAGCGTAACTAGCGGGGGAGATGCGCAGTATTTT
TRBD1 . 14 TRBJ2-7 TRBV10-3 CAISESGRGHEQYF TGTGCCATCAGTGAGTCGGGAAGGGGGCACGAGCAGTACTTC
TRBD1 few 14 TRBJ1-1 TRBV5-5 CASSPDRVYTEAFF TGTGCCAGCAGCCCTGACAGGGTATATACTGAAGCTTTCTTT
. few 14 TRBJ1-2 TRBV11-2 CAGSSTWGGLGYTF TGTGCCGGCAGCTCCACCTGGGGGGGACTTGGCTACACCTTC
TRBD1 many 14 TRBJ1-5 TRBV6-1 CASSAPRGIQPQHF TGTGCCAGCAGTGCCCCCAGGGGGATACAGCCCCAGCATTTT